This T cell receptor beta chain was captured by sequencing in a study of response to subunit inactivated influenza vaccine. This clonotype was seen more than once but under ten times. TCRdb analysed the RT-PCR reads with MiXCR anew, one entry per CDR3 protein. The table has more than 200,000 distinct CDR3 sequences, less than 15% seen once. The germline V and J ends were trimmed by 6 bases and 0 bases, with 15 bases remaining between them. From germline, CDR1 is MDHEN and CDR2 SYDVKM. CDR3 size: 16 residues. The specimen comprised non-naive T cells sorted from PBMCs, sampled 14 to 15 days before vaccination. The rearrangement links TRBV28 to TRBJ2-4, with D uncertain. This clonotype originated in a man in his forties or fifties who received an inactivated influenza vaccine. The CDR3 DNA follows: TGTGCCAGCAGACCAGACACCAATCTAGCCAAAAACATTCAGTACTTC. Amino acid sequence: CASRPDTNLAKNIQYF.